This is a list of T cell receptor beta chains from one sample in a study of post-analysis software for immune sequencing data. TCRdb re-called the PCR reads through MiXCR, storing one row per CDR3 protein. Among 700,000 to 900,000 distinct CDR3 sequences, approximately 44% were seen once, and the ten largest hold 4.9%. Sequencing input: blood. The receptors were gathered from a girl aged 5-17 years with multiple sclerosis. Both conserved end residues are part of each CDR3. The order of the fields is V gene, CDR3 length, J gene, D gene, clone size, CDR3 DNA, CDR3 protein. The D gene is left open where the match is weak. Rows give clone size only sometimes, using once, few, many, or a class for an expanded clone.

>TRBV7-2|16|TRBJ2-5|NA|few
TGTGCCAGCAGCCGCATGAAGATCCCGATCCGGGAGACCCAGTACTTC
CASSRMKIPIRETQYF
>TRBV20-1|17|TRBJ2-1|TRBD1|NA
TGCAGTGCTAGAGATGTTTGGGACAGGGAAGGGCGCGATGAGCAGTTCTTC
CSARDVWDREGRDEQFF
>TRBV20-1|13|TRBJ2-5|TRBD1|NA
TGCAGTGCCACGGGACAGCCGCGGAAGACCCAGTACTTC
CSATGQPRKTQYF
>TRBV10-3|14|TRBJ2-7|NA|few
TGTGCCATCAGTGAGTCGGAGGGATCCTACGAGCAGTACTTC
CAISESEGSYEQYF
>TRBV7-9|15|TRBJ1-1|TRBD1|NA
TGTGCCAGCAGGACCGGGACAGATGTGAACACTGAAGCTTTCTTT
CASRTGTDVNTEAFF
>TRBV25-1|15|TRBJ2-1|NA|NA
TGTGCCAGCAGTGGAGGTACAAGAACGTACAATGAGCAGTTCTTC
CASSGGTRTYNEQFF
>TRBV6-5|16|TRBJ2-7|NA|few
TGTGCCAGCAGTTACTCGAGGCAGGCGGGCTCCTACGAGCAGTACTTC
CASSYSRQAGSYEQYF
>TRBV6-5|14|TRBJ2-7|NA|NA
TGTACCAGCAGTTCCGCCTACGGCTCCTACGAGCAGTACTTC
CTSSSAYGSYEQYF
>TRBV12-3/TRBV12-4|16|TRBJ2-1|TRBD2|NA
TGTGCCAGCAGCGGACTAGCGGGAAGATCCTACAATGAGCAGTTCTTC
CASSGLAGRSYNEQFF
>TRBV20-1|15|TRBJ2-3|NA|NA
TGCAGTGCTAGGGTTAGCGGAGAGGGCACAGATACGCAGTATTTT
CSARVSGEGTDTQYF
>TRBV11-2|13|TRBJ2-1|NA|few
TGTGCCAGCAGCTTAGACCTCGGTCTCCGGGGGTTCTTC
CASSLDLGLRGFF
>TRBV12-3/TRBV12-4|15|TRBJ2-7|TRBD1|NA
TGTGCCAGCAGACCCTCCGACAGGGGATACTACGAGCAGTACTTC
CASRPSDRGYYEQYF
>TRBV7-7|13|TRBJ2-1|NA|few
TGTGCTAGCAGCTTAGCTCCGGTGAATGAGCAGTTCTTC
CASSLAPVNEQFF
>TRBV20-1|16|TRBJ2-1|TRBD2|few
TGCAGTGCTAGAGATGACAGAACTAGCGGACTTAGGGAGCAGTTCTTC
CSARDDRTSGLREQFF
>TRBV29-1|20|TRBJ2-2|NA|NA
NA
CSEQGGSYNEQFFGPGELFF
>TRBV12-3/TRBV12-4|14|TRBJ2-4|TRBD2|NA
TGTGCCAGCAGCCGCCTAGCGGGAGCCGACATTCAGTACTTC
CASSRLAGADIQYF
>TRBV7-2|15|TRBJ2-7|TRBD2|many
TGTGCCAGCAGCTTGGGACTAGCGGCTTCCTACGAGCAGTACTTC
CASSLGLAASYEQYF
>TRBV5-6|12|TRBJ2-3|NA|few
TGTGCCAGCAGCTGGAGAGGAGATACGCAGTATTTT
CASSWRGDTQYF
>TRBV10-3|14|TRBJ2-1|TRBD1|NA
TGTGCCATCAGTGAGACAGGGGGCTACAATGAGCAGTTCTTC
CAISETGGYNEQFF
>TRBV7-9|16|TRBJ1-3|NA|once
TGTGCCAGCAGCTTTTCCCAGGGCACCTCTGGAAACACCATATATTTT
CASSFSQGTSGNTIYF
>TRBV18|15|TRBJ2-7|NA|NA
TGTGCCAGCTCACCACGGATGGGAAGCGCGGACGAGCAGTACTTC
CASSPRMGSADEQYF
>TRBV2|11|TRBJ2-5|NA|few
TGTGCCAGCAGGCGAGTCGAGACCCAGTACTTC
CASRRVETQYF
>TRBV28|14|TRBJ2-7|NA|NA
TGTGCCAGCAGTTTGCCAGGGAATCCCCACGAGCAGTACTTC
CASSLPGNPHEQYF
>TRBV11-1|15|TRBJ2-3|TRBD2|NA
TGTGCCAGCAGCCAGGGAGCGGGGGCGCGTGATACGCAGTATTTT
CASSQGAGARDTQYF
>TRBV3-1|15|TRBJ2-1|NA|NA
TGTGCCAGCAGCCAACCACCCAGCGGCTACAATGAGCAGTTCTTC
CASSQPPSGYNEQFF
>TRBV10-3|16|TRBJ2-7|TRBD1|NA
TGTGCCATCGGTGAGTCAGCGACAGGGCGAGGGAACGAGCAGTACTTC
CAIGESATGRGNEQYF
>TRBV28|17|TRBJ2-5|NA|NA
TGTGCCAGCAGTTTAAGGGATCGGGACACCTTACAAGAGACCCAGTACTTC
CASSLRDRDTLQETQYF
>TRBV12-3/TRBV12-4|14|TRBJ1-5|TRBD1|NA
TGTGCCAGCAGTTTATTGACAGGGGTTCAGCCCCAGCATTTT
CASSLLTGVQPQHF
>TRBV20-1|15|TRBJ1-5|NA|NA
TGCAGTGCTAGTTTTGGGGGATATAGCAATCAGCCCCAGCATTTT
CSASFGGYSNQPQHF
>TRBV27|13|TRBJ2-7|NA|NA
TGTGCCAGCAGTTTGTCTAGGCTCTACGAGCAGTACTTC
CASSLSRLYEQYF
>TRBV12-3/TRBV12-4|15|TRBJ1-2|NA|NA
TGTGCCAGCAGCCCTAGGGGGGCCAGGTTTCCTGGCTTCACCTTC
CASSPRGARFPGFTF
>TRBV12-3/TRBV12-4|16|TRBJ2-2|NA|few
TGTGCCGGGACTACGTCCGGGACAACGAACACCGGGGAGCTGTTTTTT
CAGTTSGTTNTGELFF
>TRBV20-1|13|TRBJ2-1|NA|NA
TGCAGTGCTGTAGCGGCCTCCTACAATGAGCAGTTCTTC
CSAVAASYNEQFF